Below, 18 T cell receptor beta chains from the same sample are listed, as sequenced in a study of cytomegalovirus exposure and HLA in healthy donors. The PCR ran on 60 Vbeta and 13 Jbeta primers. The method was immunoSEQ multiplex PCR; TCRdb's version includes in-frame clones alone and lacks a portion of them. This table has fewer than 150,000 clones, 70% to 80% appearing once. The sequenced sample consisted of PBMCs. Receptors were obtained from a middle-aged woman in good health and CMV-seropositive.

This chain links TRBV5-4 with TRBJ2-7; the D gene is possibly TRBD1 (6 bases). Trimming shortened V by 4 bases and J by 4 bases, and 12 bases separated the two germline ends. The germline V gene has CDR1 SGHNT and CDR2 YYREEE (reference sequence). The CDR3 consists of 13 residues. The CDR3 region is CASSHPDSYEQYF. CDR3 DNA sequence: TGTGCCAGCAGCCACCCGGACAGTTACGAGCAGTACTTC.

This chain uses TRBV7-2 with TRBJ2-4; tentatively, D is TRBD1 (6 bases). The CDR3 loop spans 14 amino acids. Germline V gives CDR1 SGHTA, CDR2 FQGNSA. The V and J ends lost 5 bases and 2 bases respectively, with 10 bases between them. CDR3 protein: CASSPGTPKNIQYF. The CDR3 DNA is TGTGCCAGCAGCCCCGGGACACCCAAAAACATTCAGTACTTC.

The chain has TRBV5-1 and TRBJ2-3; 7 nucleotides agree with TRBD2. The V gene's germline CDR1 is SGHRS and CDR2 YFSETQ. The trim removed 2 bases at V and 0 bases at J, leaving 3 bases unmatched. There are 15 residues in the CDR3. The CDR3 region is CASSLTSASTDTQYF. Here the CDR3 DNA reads TGCGCCAGCAGCTTAACTAGCGCGAGCACAGATACGCAGTATTTT.

The chain uses TRBV6-1 and TRBJ2-7; the match to TRBD1 covers 8 bases. The trim removed 11 bases at V and 0 bases at J, leaving 6 bases unmatched. The CDR3 runs to 13 residues. CDR1 is MNHNS, CDR2 SASEGT, per germline. The CDR3: CAGRTGYSYEQYF. The CDR3 DNA reads TGTGCCGGACGGACAGGGTACTCCTACGAGCAGTACTTC.

The chain employs TRBV30 and TRBJ1-2; no reliable D call. The length of the CDR3 is 11 residues. V lost 2 bases, J lost 7 bases, and 8 bases lay in between. Germline assignment: CDR1 GTSNPN and CDR2 SVGIG (reference sequence). The CDR3 nucleotides read TGTGCCTGGAGTTCCGGAGCTGGCTACACCTTC. Its translation: CAWSSGAGYTF.

This clone was seen a single time. The rearrangement links TRBV4-2 to TRBJ2-7; TRBD1 matches 8 bases. The CDR3 totals 15 residues. V gave up 0 bases and J gave up 3 bases; unmatched junction bases: 4. CDR1 is LGHNA, CDR2 YNFKEQ, per germline. CDR3 loop: CASSQDFGTGYEQYF. CDR3 DNA: TGTGCCAGCAGCCAAGATTTTGGGACAGGCTACGAGCAGTACTTC.

The V gene is TRBV6-1, the J gene TRBJ2-1, with 11 bases lining up with TRBD1. J gave up 10 bases and V 8 bases, and 7 bases lay outside the gene matches. CDR3 length equals 13 residues. CDR1 and CDR2 (germline): MNHNS, SASEGT. CDR3 nucleotide sequence: TGTGCCAGCCGGACAGGGGGCGCCGGGGAGCAGTTCTTC. Translated: CASRTGGAGEQFF.

CDR3 sequence: CASSGRGGNSPLHF. Written as DNA, the CDR3 is TGTGCCAGCAGTGGTCGGGGGGGGAATTCACCCCTCCACTTT. The genes are TRBV6-1 and TRBJ1-6, with TRBD1 as a possible D gene (5 bases). The CDR3 covers 14 residues. V was pared by 4 bases and J by 7 bases, with 11 bases between. Per the germline V gene, CDR1 is MNHNS and CDR2 is SASEGT.

The gene calls are TRBV2 and TRBJ1-1, with a tentative D call TRBD1 (6 bases). The CDR3 contains 14 residues. Germline values: CDR1 SNHLY, CDR2 FYNNEI. Trimming removed 7 bases from V and 4 bases from J, with 16 bases in between. The DNA for the CDR3 is TGTGCCAGCAAGGCAGGGGCCGATGGCACTGAAGCTTTCTTT. This gives the protein CASKAGADGTEAFF.

This clone was observed a single time. The chain carries TRBV11-2 and TRBJ2-3, with no clear D. The CDR3 is 14 amino acids. Germline V lookup: CDR1 SGHAT, CDR2 FQNNGV. V dropped 3 bases and J dropped 4 bases, with 11 bases sitting between them. Written as DNA, the CDR3 is TGTGCCAGCAGCTTCTCGAGTAGTCCAGATACGCAGTATTTT. It is translated as CASSFSSSPDTQYF. Based on the CDR3 plus reference TRBV11-2 and TRBJ2-3, the full variable domain is EAGVAQSPRYKIIEKRQSVAFWCNPISGHATLYWYQQILGQGPKLLIQFQNNGVVDDSQLPKDRFSAERLKGVDSTLKIQPAKLEDSAVYLCASSFSSSPDTQYFGPGTRLTVL.

This clone was observed a few times. This chain's CDR3 is CASGGTGPVETQYF. The DNA for the CDR3 is TGTGCCAGCGGGGGGACGGGACCCGTCGAGACCCAGTACTTC. The chain couples TRBV11-2 to TRBJ2-5; D is perhaps TRBD2 (6 bases). Germline-derived CDR1 and CDR2 are SGHAT and FQNNGV. The CDR3 totals 14 residues. V was shortened by 8 bases and J by 5 bases, with 18 bases between the two germline ends. Full variable domain (outside the CDR3, taken from reference TRBV11-2 and TRBJ2-5): EAGVAQSPRYKIIEKRQSVAFWCNPISGHATLYWYQQILGQGPKLLIQFQNNGVVDDSQLPKDRFSAERLKGVDSTLKIQPAKLEDSAVYLCASGGTGPVETQYFGPGTRLLVL.

The chain recombines TRBV19 with TRBJ1-2; no reliable D call. This CDR3 comprises 11 residues. V was trimmed by 4 bases and J by 4 bases, leaving 4 bases between them. CDR1 and CDR2 (germline): LNHDA, SQIVND (reference sequence). The CDR3 loop is CASSRSYGYTF. The CDR3 DNA follows: TGTGCCAGTAGTAGGAGCTATGGCTACACCTTC.

V usage is TRBV30 and J usage is TRBJ2-3; 12 bases agree with TRBD2. CDR1 and CDR2 from the germline V gene are GTSNPN and SVGIG (reference sequence). The CDR3 totals 18 residues. J gave up 2 bases and V 0 bases, and 9 bases lay outside the gene matches. The CDR3 nucleotides read TGTGCCTGGAGTGTATTCCGACTAGCGGGAGACTACACAGATACGCAGTATTTT. Its translation is CAWSVFRLAGDYTDTQYF.

The CDR3 reads CASSPPRLADTYNEQFF. DNA for the CDR3: TGTGCCAGCAGTCCCCCTAGACTAGCGGATACCTACAATGAGCAGTTCTTC. The V call is TRBV27, the J call TRBJ2-1, with 9 bases matching TRBD2. V gave up 5 bases and J gave up 2 bases; unmatched junction bases: 10. CDR3 length equals 17 residues. Germline CDR1 is MNHEY and CDR2 is SMNVEV (reference sequence).

This clone has just one count. This chain joins TRBV9 and TRBJ2-7; 7 nucleotides line up with TRBD2. Losses at the gene ends were 0 bases for V and 1 base for J; bases not matched to a gene: 4. The CDR3 has 15 amino acids. From germline, CDR1 is SGDLS and CDR2 YYNGEE. The CDR3: CASSVGLAESYEQYF. The DNA of the CDR3 is TGTGCCAGCAGCGTAGGCCTAGCGGAATCCTACGAGCAGTACTTC.

The rearrangement joins TRBV2 to TRBJ1-2; D is ambiguous. Germline loops: CDR1 SNHLY, CDR2 FYNNEI. V lost 2 bases, J lost 9 bases, and 13 bases lay in between. The CDR3 length is 13 residues. CDR3 sequence reads: CASSELEGDSYTF. Written as DNA, the CDR3 is TGTGCCAGCAGTGAACTCGAGGGAGATAGCTACACCTTC.

V is TRBV6-1 and J is TRBJ1-1, with 9 bases matching TRBD1. V dropped 4 bases and J dropped 7; count of bases not matched to a gene: 4. The CDR3 covers 13 residues. In germline, CDR1 is MNHNS, CDR2 SASEGT. The CDR3 coding sequence is TGTGCCAGCAGTGTACAGGGGGCCGATGAAGCTTTCTTT. This sequence encodes CASSVQGADEAFF.

The chain combines TRBV27 with TRBJ1-2; D perhaps matches TRBD1 (5 bases). The germline V and J ends were trimmed by 6 bases and 4 bases, with 9 bases remaining between them. Germline values: CDR1 MNHEY, CDR2 SMNVEV (reference sequence). The CDR3 runs 12 residues. The CDR3 protein is CASRGDSYGYTF. The CDR3 nucleotides are TGTGCCAGCAGAGGGGATTCCTATGGCTACACCTTC.